This TCR beta chain was sequenced for a study of shared clonotypes between healthy human individuals. This table comes from immunoSEQ multiplex PCR, and its TCRdb copy is limited to in-frame clones, with some not included. The sample consists of about 490,000 clones, 70% to 80% of them appearing once. HIV-negative, healthy adults without recent acute infections or vaccinations were the donors. This TCR was recovered from a middle-aged woman in good health. Some clones in this sample may be carry-over from other donors' samples. Sequencing used PBMCs.

The CDR3 nucleotides read TGCGCCAGCAGCCTAGGACTCGACCCCTCCTACGAGCAGTACTTC. This codes for CASSLGLDPSYEQYF. This chain uses TRBV5-1 with TRBJ2-7; tentative D call: TRBD2 (5 bases). Germline V gene lookup returns CDR1 SGHRS and CDR2 YFSETQ. This CDR3 contains 15 residues. V lost 4 bases, J lost 0 bases, and 14 bases lay in between.